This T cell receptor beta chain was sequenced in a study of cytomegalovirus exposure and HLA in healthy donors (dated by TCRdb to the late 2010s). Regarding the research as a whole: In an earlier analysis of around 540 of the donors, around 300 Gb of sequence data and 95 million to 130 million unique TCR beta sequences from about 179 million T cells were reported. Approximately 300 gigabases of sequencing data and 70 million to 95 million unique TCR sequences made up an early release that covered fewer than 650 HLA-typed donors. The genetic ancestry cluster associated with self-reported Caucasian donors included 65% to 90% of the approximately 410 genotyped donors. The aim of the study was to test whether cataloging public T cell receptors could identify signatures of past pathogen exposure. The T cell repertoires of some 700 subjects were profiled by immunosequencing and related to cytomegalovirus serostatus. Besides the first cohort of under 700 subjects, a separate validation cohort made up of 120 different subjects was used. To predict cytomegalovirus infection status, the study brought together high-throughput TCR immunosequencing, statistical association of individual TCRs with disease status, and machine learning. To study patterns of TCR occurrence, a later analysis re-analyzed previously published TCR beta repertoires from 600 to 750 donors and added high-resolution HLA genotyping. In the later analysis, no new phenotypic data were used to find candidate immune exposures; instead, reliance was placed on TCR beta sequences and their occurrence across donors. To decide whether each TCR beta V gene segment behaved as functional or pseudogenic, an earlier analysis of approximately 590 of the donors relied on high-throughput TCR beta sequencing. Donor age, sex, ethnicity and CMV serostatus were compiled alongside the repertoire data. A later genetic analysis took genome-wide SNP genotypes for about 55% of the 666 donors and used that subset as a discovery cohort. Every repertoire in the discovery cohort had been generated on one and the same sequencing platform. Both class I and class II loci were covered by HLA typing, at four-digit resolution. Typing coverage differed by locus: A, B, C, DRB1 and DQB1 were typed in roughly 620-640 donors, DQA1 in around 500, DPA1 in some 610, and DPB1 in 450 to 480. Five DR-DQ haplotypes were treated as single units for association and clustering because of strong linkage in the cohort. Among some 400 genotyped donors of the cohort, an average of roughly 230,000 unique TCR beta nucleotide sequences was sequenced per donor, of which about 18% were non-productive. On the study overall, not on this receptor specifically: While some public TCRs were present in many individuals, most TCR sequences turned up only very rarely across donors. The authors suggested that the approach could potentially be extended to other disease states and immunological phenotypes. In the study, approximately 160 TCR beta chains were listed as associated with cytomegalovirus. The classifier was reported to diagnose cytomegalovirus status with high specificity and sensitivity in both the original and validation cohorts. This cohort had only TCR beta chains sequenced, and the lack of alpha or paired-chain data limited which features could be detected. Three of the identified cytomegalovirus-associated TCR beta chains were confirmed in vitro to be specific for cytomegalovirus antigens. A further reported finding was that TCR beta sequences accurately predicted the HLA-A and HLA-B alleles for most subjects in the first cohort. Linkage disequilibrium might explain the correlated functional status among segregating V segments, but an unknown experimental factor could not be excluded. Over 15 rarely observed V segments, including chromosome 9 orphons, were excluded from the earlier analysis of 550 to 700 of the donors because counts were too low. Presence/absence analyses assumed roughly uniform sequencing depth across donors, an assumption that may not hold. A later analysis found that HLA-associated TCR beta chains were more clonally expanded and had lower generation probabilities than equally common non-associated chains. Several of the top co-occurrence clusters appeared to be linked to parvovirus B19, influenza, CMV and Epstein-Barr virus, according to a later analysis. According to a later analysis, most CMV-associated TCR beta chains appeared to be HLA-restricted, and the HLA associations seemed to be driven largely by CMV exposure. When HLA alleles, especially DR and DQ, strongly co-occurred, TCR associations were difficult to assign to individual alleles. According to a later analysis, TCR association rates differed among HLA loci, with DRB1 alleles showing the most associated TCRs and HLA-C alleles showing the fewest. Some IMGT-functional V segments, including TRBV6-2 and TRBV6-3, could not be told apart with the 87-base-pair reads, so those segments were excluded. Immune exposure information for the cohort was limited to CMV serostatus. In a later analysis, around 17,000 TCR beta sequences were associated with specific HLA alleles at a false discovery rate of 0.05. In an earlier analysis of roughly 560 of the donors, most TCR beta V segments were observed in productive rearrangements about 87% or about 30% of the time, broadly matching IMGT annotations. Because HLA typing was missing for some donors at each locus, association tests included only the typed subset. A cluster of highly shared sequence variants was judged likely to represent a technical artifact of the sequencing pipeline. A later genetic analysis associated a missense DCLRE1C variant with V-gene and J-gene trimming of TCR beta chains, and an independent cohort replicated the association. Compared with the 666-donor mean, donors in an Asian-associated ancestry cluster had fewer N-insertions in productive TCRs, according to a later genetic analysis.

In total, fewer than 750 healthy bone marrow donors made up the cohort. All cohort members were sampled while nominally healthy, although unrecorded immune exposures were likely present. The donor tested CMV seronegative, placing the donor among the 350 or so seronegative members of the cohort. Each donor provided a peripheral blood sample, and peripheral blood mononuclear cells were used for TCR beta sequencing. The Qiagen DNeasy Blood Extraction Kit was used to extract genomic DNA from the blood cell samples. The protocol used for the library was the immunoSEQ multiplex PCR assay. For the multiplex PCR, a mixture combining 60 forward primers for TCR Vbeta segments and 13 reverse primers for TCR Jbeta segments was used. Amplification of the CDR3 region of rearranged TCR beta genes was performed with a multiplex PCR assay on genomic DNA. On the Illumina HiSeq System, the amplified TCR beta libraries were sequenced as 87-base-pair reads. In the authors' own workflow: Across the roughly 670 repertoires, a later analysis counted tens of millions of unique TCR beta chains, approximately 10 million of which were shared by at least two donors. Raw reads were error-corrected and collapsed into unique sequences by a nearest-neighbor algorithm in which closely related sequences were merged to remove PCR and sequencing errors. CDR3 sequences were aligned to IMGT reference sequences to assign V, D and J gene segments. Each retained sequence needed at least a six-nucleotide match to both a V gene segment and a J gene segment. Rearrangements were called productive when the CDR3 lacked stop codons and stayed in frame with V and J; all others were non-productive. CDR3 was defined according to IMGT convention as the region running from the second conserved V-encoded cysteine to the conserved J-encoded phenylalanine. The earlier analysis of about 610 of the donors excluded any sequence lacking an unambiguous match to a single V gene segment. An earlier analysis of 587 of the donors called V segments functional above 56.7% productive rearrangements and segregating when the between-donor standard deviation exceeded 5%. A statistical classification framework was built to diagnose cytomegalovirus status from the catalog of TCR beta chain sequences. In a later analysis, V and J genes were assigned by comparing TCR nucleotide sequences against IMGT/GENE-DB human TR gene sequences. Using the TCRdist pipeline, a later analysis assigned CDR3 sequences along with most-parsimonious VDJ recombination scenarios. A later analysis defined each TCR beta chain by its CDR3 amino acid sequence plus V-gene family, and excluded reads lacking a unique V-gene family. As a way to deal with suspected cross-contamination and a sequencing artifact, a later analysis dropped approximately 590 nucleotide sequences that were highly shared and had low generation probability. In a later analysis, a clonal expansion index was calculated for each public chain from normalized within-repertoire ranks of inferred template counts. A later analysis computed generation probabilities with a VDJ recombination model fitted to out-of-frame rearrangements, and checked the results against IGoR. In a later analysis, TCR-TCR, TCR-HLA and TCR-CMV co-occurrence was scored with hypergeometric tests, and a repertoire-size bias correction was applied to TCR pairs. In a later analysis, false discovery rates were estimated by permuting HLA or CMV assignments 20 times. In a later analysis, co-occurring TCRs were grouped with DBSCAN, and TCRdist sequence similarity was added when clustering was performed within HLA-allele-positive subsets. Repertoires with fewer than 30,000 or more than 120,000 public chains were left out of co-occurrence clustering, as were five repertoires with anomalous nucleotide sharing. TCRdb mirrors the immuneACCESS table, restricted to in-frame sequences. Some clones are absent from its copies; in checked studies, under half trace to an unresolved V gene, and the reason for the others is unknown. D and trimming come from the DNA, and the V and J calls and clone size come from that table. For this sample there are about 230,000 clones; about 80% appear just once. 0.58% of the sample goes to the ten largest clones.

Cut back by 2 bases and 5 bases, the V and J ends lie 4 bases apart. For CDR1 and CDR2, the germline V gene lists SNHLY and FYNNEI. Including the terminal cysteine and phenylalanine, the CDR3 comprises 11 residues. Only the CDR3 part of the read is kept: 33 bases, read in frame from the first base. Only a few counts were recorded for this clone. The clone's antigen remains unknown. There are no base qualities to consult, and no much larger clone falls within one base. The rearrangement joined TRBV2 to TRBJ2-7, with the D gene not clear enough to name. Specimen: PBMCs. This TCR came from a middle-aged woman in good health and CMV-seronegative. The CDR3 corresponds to CASSEYNEQYF. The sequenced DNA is TGTGCCAGCAGTGAATACAACGAGCAGTACTTC. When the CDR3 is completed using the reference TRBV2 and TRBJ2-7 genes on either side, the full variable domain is EPEVTQTPSHQVTQMGQEVILRCVPISNHLYFYWYRQILGQKVEFLVSFYNNEISEKSEIFDDQFSVERPDGSNFTLKIRSTKLEDSAMYFCASSEYNEQYFGPGTRLTVT.